Included here is one T cell receptor (beta chain) sequence, with context. Antigen: not known. This sample is drawn from a study of cytomegalovirus exposure and HLA in healthy donors. The wider study: Within an early data release were about 85 million unique TCRs drawn from HLA-typed donors.

A multiplex PCR was run with 60 Vbeta primers and 13 Jbeta primers. Assay: immunoSEQ multiplex PCR; the TCRdb copy retains only in-frame clones and omits some. The data show approximately 150,000 clones, approximately 80% seen once. Overall study results and limits: Analysis was carried out at a later point, and it linked a missense DCLRE1C variant to TCR beta V- and J-gene trimming. In vitro checks showed that a few CMV-associated chains really do target CMV antigens.

The study sampled nominally healthy donors, though unrecorded immune exposures were likely. V lost 5 bases, J lost 5 bases, and 8 bases stayed unmatched. CDR3 length: 14 residues. Per the germline V gene, CDR1 is SEHNR and CDR2 is FQNEAQ (reference sequence). The rearrangement uses TRBV7-9 and TRBJ2-5; TRBD2 aligns across 7 bases. The source is a woman in her forties or fifties in good health and CMV-seronegative. The sequencing input was PBMCs. In nucleotides, the CDR3 is TGTGCCAGCAGCCCGCGGACTAGTGTCGAGACCCAGTACTTC. Translated: CASSPRTSVETQYF. Variable domain in full (rest from reference TRBV7-9 and TRBJ2-5): DTGVSQNPRHKITKRGQNVTFRCDPISEHNRLYWYRQTLGQGPEFLTYFQNEAQLEKSRLLSDRFSAERPKGSFSTLEIQRTEQGDSAMYLCASSPRTSVETQYFGPGTRLLVL.